This T cell receptor beta chain was captured in a study of blood T cell repertoires in COVID-19. The data were produced by immunoSEQ multiplex PCR, yet TCRdb's version contains in-frame clones alone and is incomplete. The sample contains some 340,000 clones, 85% to 95% of which appear only once. V lost 4 bases to trimming and J lost 3 bases; unmatched junction nucleotides: 5. The CDR3 consists of 14 residues. CDR1 is LGHNA, CDR2 YSLEER, per germline. Participants spanned ages roughly 18 to 95 years and resided in over 20 US areas. The TCR originated in a woman in her 30s who had been exposed to COVID-19. J is TRBJ2-5 and V is TRBV4-3; TRBD1 matches 7 bases. Sequencing was done on a sample of PBMCs or T cells enriched from blood (not recorded which). As DNA, the CDR3 is TGCGCCAGCAGCCTAGGGACAGATAAAGAGACCCAGTACTTC. Protein: CASSLGTDKETQYF.